This TCR beta chain was found in a study of shared clonotypes between healthy human individuals. At deep level, the assay was performed. The authors' processing: Junction-only sequences produced by ImmunoSEQ had no quality scores, so filtering differed. Profiled with immunoSEQ multiplex PCR; TCRdb holds only in-frame clones, not every one. D and trimming come from the DNA, and the V and J calls and clone size come from that table. The sample contains some 1 million clones, roughly 70% of which appear only once. In the case of this clone: The target antigen is unknown.

Study-level findings and limits: It was observed that about 5% of naive CD4 clonotypes were shared across four donors.

This sequence was found in a man aged 18 to 29 in good health. Sample: memory CD4+ T cells sorted from blood. Subset given: CD45RA-negative fraction.

In DNA, the CDR3 is TGCGCCAGCAGCTTGGCCCTGGCAGGGAATTCACCCCTCCACTTT. As protein: CASSLALAGNSPLHF. The chain has TRBV5-1 and TRBJ1-6; D perhaps matches TRBD1 (5 bases). The CDR3 sequence is 15 residues long. CDR1 is SGHRS, CDR2 YFSETQ, per germline. Trimming stripped 0 bases from V and 7 bases from J, with 11 bases between.